Listed below are T cell receptor beta chains from one sample, sequenced in a study of PD-L1 blockade in urothelial cancer. The assay was immunoSEQ multiplex PCR, and TCRdb's table has in-frame clones only and misses some. The table includes tens of thousands of clones, around 76% detected once. Specimen: PBMCs, collected around atezolizumab (anti-PD-L1) treatment. These receptors came from a man in his 70s with urothelial cancer. The CDR3 runs from the conserved cysteine through the conserved F or W. D genes are given only for firm matches. Part of the rows lack a size; the others show once, few, many or a class for expanded clones.

TRBV7-2	.	TRBD1	TRBJ2-6	TGTGCCAGCAGCTTAGCAGACAGGGGAAGGGCCTCTGGGGCCAACGTCCTGACTTTC	CASSLADRGRASGANVLTF
TRBV10-1	.	TRBD1	TRBJ2-3	TGCGCCAGCAGTGATAAGGGGGCGATTGATACGCAGTATTTT	CASSDKGAIDTQYF
TRBV6-1	.	TRBD1	TRBJ1-2	TGTGCCAGCAGTGAATACCAGGGGGTCGGCTATGGCTACACCTTC	CASSEYQGVGYGYTF
TRBV7-7	once	TRBD1	TRBJ2-1	TGTGCCAGCAGCCCGCCAGGGGGCTCCTACAATGAGCAGTTCTTC	CASSPPGGSYNEQFF
TRBV5-1	.	.	TRBJ2-3	TGCGCCAGCAGCTCCCAGAGCACAGATACGCAGTATTTT	CASSSQSTDTQYF
TRBV7-3	many	TRBD2	TRBJ2-2	TGTGCCAGCAGCTCGGCGAGCGGGACGGCCGGGGAGCTGTTTTTT	CASSSASGTAGELFF
TRBV7-3	.	TRBD2	TRBJ2-5	TGTGCCAGCAGCGCTTCTAGCGGGGGCTATGAGACCCAGTACTTC	CASSASSGGYETQYF
TRBV19	few	TRBD2	TRBJ2-3	TGTGCCAGTAGTAGATCTAGCGGGATCGCAGATACGCAGTATTTT	CASSRSSGIADTQYF
TRBV25-1	.	.	TRBJ2-1	TGTGCCAGCTTTGACTCCAATGAGCAGTTCTTC	CASFDSNEQFF
TRBV19	.	TRBD1	TRBJ1-2	TGTGCCAGTAGTATTGTGAACAGGGGCTATGGCTACACCTTC	CASSIVNRGYGYTF
TRBV5-1	.	.	TRBJ2-7	TGCGCCAGCAGCTTGGAGACTAGAGCCTACGAGCAGTACTTC	CASSLETRAYEQYF
TRBV7-8	.	TRBD1	TRBJ1-1	TGTGCCAGCAATGACAGGGCCCACACTGAAGCTTTCTTT	CASNDRAHTEAFF
TRBV5-1	.	.	TRBJ1-1	TGCGCCAGCAGCTTGGTTGTCGGTAACACTGAAGCTTTCTTT	CASSLVVGNTEAFF
TRBV7-9	.	.	TRBJ2-5	TGTGCCAGCAGCTTAGTACAGGGAAGGGAGACCCAGTACTTC	CASSLVQGRETQYF
TRBV6-5	.	.	TRBJ2-7	TGTGCCAGCACGGGGGTGTACGAGCAGTACTTC	CASTGVYEQYF
TRBV19	once	.	TRBJ2-3	TGTGCCAGTAGTTCCAGTTCTTCATGGACAGATACGCAGTATTTT	CASSSSSSWTDTQYF
TRBV7-3	.	.	TRBJ2-1	TGTGCCAGCAGCTTAATGACTGGCGGCTCCTACAATGAGCAGTTCTTC	CASSLMTGGSYNEQFF
TRBV4-3	.	TRBD2	TRBJ2-7	TGCGCCAGCAGCCAAGATTTCGAGCGGGACGCCTACGAGCAGTACTTC	CASSQDFERDAYEQYF
TRBV19	.	TRBD1	TRBJ2-5	TGTGCCAGTAAGCCCATTCACAGGGGGAGTTTGGAGACCCAGTACTTC	CASKPIHRGSLETQYF
TRBV7-9	.	.	TRBJ2-5	TGTGCCAGCAGCTCAGATTCAACGGAGACCCAGTACTTC	CASSSDSTETQYF
TRBV27	.	.	TRBJ1-5	TGTGCCAGCAGTTTATTCAGAGGTGGTCAGCCCCAGCATTTT	CASSLFRGGQPQHF
TRBV13	.	.	TRBJ2-7	TGTGCCAGCAGCTTAGAGGCAGGGTTCGAGCAGTACTTC	CASSLEAGFEQYF
TRBV7-9	.	.	TRBJ1-2	TGTGCCAGCAGCTTATGGCCGGACAGAAACTATGGCTACACCTTC	CASSLWPDRNYGYTF
TRBV7-2	.	.	TRBJ2-5	TGTGCCAGCAGGGCCGCGGAAAAGACCCAGTACTTC	CASRAAEKTQYF
TRBV7-9	.	.	TRBJ1-1	TGTGCCAGCAACCCGGACTGGGGAAACACTGAAGCTTTCTTT	CASNPDWGNTEAFF
TRBV5-1	.	.	TRBJ1-1	TGCGCCAGCAGCTTGGAGGTAGGGGCTGAAGCTTTCTTT	CASSLEVGAEAFF
TRBV7-2	.	.	TRBJ2-3	TGTGCCAGCAGCTTAATGCAGGGCACAGATACGCAGTATTTT	CASSLMQGTDTQYF
TRBV7-6	.	TRBD2	TRBJ2-1	TGTGCCAGCAGCCGCTTATCGGGGGAGGGACATGAGCAGTTCTTC	CASSRLSGEGHEQFF
TRBV6-5	.	TRBD1	TRBJ2-7	TGTGCCAGCAGGTCGACAGGGTCCTACGAGCAGTACTTC	CASRSTGSYEQYF
TRBV19	.	.	TRBJ1-1	TGTGCCAGTAGTCAGACAGGGAACACTGAAGCTTTCTTT	CASSQTGNTEAFF
TRBV7-9	.	.	TRBJ2-3	TGTGCCAGCAGCTTTTTCTCGGGCACAGATACGCAGTATTTT	CASSFFSGTDTQYF
TRBV29-1	few	TRBD2	TRBJ2-1	TGCAGCTGCACCGGGACTAGCTACAATGAGCAGTTCTTC	CSCTGTSYNEQFF
TRBV28	.	.	TRBJ2-7	TGTGCCAGCAGTCCGGACAGATTGAGCTCCTACGAGCAGTACTTC	CASSPDRLSSYEQYF
TRBV19	.	.	TRBJ2-7	TGTGCCAGTAGTATAGCGGGGGGCGTATACGAGCAGTACTTC	CASSIAGGVYEQYF
TRBV4-1	.	TRBD1	TRBJ1-5	TGCGCCAGCAGCCAAGATAAAAGGACAGGGGATAGGAATGGTCAGCCCCAGCATTTT	CASSQDKRTGDRNGQPQHF
TRBV6-1	.	TRBD1	TRBJ1-5	TGTGCCAGCAGTCCCCGGACAGGGCGCAATCAGCCCCAGCATTTT	CASSPRTGRNQPQHF
TRBV7-8	.	.	TRBJ2-7	TGTGCCAGCAGCTCTTTTTCCTACGAGCAGTACTTC	CASSSFSYEQYF